A single sample gave rise to the 5 T cell receptor beta chains below, sequenced in a study of T cell responses to AZD1222 COVID-19 vaccine. The protocol was immunoSEQ multiplex PCR, while the TCRdb copy is restricted to in-frame clones and leaves out a portion. This repertoire shows about 54,000 clones, more than 80% found once; its top ten account for 1.5% to 2.5%. Source: peripheral blood, taken on day 0 of AZD1222 vaccination. The source is an adult in good health.

The chain couples TRBV5-5 to TRBJ2-1; D gene uncertain. This CDR3 is 16 amino acids long. V lost 4 bases and J lost 6, with 20 bases in between. Germline CDR1 is SGHKS and CDR2 is YYEKEE (reference sequence). The CDR3, as DNA: TGTGCCAGCAGCCCTAACCCAGGCGGAACCGGCAATGAGCAGTTCTTC. Residues: CASSPNPGGTGNEQFF. Based on the CDR3 plus reference TRBV5-5 and TRBJ2-1, the full variable domain is DAGVTQSPTHLIKTRGQQVTLRCSPISGHKSVSWYQQVLGQGPQFIFQYYEKEERGRGNFPDRFSARQFPNYSSELNVNALLLGDSALYLCASSPNPGGTGNEQFFGPGTRLTVL.

This clone came up once. V is TRBV5-3 and J is TRBJ2-2; 7 nucleotides align to TRBD1. TRBV5-3 is an open reading frame whose function is uncertain. The CDR3 is made up of 16 amino acids. J was trimmed by 1 base and V by 4 bases; bases with no gene match: 7. Here the CDR3 reads CARSHRGRLNTGELFF. CDR3 DNA sequence: TGTGCCAGAAGCCACAGGGGAAGATTGAACACCGGGGAGCTGTTTTTT.

V is TRBV6-5 and J is TRBJ1-1, with D unresolved. Germline CDR1 is MNHEY and CDR2 is SVGAGI. The CDR3 extends over 14 amino acids. Trimming removed 6 bases from V and 1 base from J, with 12 bases in between. CDR3 region: CASSRAGSNTEAFF. The CDR3 region has the DNA TGTGCCAGCAGCCGAGCGGGATCGAACACTGAAGCTTTCTTT.

The rearrangement uses TRBV7-3 and TRBJ2-7, with TRBD1 matching 9 bases. CDR1 and CDR2 from the germline V gene are SGHTA and FQGTGA. The ends lost 5 bases at V and 2 bases at J; junction bases unmatched: 10. This CDR3 has 16 residues. CDR3 region: CASSRTGQGGPYEQYF. As DNA, the CDR3 is TGTGCCAGCAGCCGTACGGGACAGGGAGGACCCTACGAGCAGTACTTC.

CDR3 in DNA: TGTGCCATCAGTGAGTCTTCAAGCTGGCAGAGACAAGAGACCCAGTACTTC. Residues: CAISESSSWQRQETQYF. The genes are TRBV10-3 and TRBJ2-5, with D uncertain. The CDR3 is made up of 17 amino acids. V was cut by 0 bases and J by 2 bases, with 16 bases left in between. In germline, CDR1 is ENHRY, CDR2 SYGVKD.